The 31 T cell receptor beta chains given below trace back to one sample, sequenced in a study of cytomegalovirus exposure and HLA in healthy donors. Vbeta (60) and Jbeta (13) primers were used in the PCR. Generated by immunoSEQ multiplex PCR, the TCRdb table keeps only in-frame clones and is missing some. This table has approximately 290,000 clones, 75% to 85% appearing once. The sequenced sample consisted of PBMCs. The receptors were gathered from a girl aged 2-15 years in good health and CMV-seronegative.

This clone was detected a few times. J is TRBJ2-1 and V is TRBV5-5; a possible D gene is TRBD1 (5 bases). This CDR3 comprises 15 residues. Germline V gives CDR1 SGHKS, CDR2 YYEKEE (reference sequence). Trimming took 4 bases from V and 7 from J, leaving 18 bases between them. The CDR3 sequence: CASSSGRQYYNEQFF. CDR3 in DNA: TGTGCCAGCAGCAGTGGGCGACAGTACTATAATGAGCAGTTCTTC.

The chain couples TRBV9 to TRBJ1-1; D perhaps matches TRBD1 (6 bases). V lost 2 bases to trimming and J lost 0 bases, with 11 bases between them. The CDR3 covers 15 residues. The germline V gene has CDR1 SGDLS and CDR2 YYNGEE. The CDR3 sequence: CASSVSGQLNTEAFF. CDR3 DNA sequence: TGTGCCAGCAGCGTTTCCGGACAGTTGAACACTGAAGCTTTCTTT.

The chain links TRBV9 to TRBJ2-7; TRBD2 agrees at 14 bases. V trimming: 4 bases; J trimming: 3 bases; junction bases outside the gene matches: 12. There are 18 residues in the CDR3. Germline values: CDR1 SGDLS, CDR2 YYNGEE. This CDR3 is CASSLSGLAGVPHYEQYF. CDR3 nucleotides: TGTGCCAGCAGCTTATCGGGACTAGCGGGAGTCCCACACTACGAGCAGTACTTC.

In DNA, the CDR3 is TGTGCCAGCAGCCGTTCCGGGACAGGGCTCGACACCGGGGAGCTGTTTTTT. This sequence encodes CASSRSGTGLDTGELFF. This chain uses TRBV14 with TRBJ2-2; the match to TRBD1 covers 9 bases. Unmatched junction bases numbered 9, after V lost 4 bases and J lost 3 bases. Germline V gives CDR1 SGHDN, CDR2 FVKESK. The CDR3 has 17 residues.

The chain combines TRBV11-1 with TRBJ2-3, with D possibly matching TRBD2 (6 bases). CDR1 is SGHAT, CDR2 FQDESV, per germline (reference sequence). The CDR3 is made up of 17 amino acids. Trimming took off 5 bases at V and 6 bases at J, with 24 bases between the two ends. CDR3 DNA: TGTGCCAGCAGCCCGCGGGGCTATCTAATCGGTGTCGATACGCAGTATTTT. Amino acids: CASSPRGYLIGVDTQYF.

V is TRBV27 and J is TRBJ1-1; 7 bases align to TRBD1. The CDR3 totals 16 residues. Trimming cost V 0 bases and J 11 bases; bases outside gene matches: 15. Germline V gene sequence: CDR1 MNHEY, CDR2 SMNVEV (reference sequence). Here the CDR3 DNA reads TGTGCCAGCAGTTTATCGATCCCCAACAGGGGCCTAGGGGCTTTCTTT. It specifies CASSLSIPNRGLGAFF.

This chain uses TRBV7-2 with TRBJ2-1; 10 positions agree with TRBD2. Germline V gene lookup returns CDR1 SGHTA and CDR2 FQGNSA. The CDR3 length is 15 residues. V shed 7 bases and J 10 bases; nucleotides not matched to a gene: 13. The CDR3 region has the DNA TGTGCCAGCACCGCTCGACTAGCGGGTCCTTGGGAGCAGTTCTTC. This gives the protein CASTARLAGPWEQFF.

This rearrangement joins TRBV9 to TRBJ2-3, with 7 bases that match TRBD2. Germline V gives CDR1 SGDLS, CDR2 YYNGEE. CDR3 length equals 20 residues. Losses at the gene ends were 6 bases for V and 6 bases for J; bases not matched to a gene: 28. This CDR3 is CASKREVRGLNLLWYDTQYF. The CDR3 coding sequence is TGTGCCAGCAAAAGGGAGGTGAGGGGACTAAATTTACTTTGGTATGATACGCAGTATTTT.

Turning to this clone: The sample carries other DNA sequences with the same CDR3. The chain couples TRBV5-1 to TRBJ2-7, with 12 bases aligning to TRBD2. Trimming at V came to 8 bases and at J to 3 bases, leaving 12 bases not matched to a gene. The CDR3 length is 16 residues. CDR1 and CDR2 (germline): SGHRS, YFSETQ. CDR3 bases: TGCGCCAGTAGCACACTAGCGGGAGGAAGACACTACGAGCAGTACTTC. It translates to CASSTLAGGRHYEQYF.

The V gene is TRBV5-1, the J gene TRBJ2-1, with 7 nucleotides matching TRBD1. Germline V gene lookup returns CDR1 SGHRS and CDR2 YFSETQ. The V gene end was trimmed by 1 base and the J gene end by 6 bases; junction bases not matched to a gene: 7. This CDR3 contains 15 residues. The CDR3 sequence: CASSLSPGQFNEQFF. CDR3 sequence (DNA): TGCGCCAGCAGCTTGTCTCCGGGACAGTTCAATGAGCAGTTCTTC.

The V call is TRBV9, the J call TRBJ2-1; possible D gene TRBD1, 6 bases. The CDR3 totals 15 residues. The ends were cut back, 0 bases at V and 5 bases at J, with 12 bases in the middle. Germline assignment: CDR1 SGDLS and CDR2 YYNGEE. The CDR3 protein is CASSVVRDNHNEQFF. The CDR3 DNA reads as TGTGCCAGCAGCGTAGTAAGGGACAACCACAATGAGCAGTTCTTC.

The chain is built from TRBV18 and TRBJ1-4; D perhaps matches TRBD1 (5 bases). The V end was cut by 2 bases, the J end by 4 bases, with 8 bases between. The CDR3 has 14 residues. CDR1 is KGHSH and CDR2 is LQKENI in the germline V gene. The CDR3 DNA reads TGTGCCAGCTCACCAGGGGCTGGTAATGAAAAACTGTTTTTT. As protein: CASSPGAGNEKLFF.

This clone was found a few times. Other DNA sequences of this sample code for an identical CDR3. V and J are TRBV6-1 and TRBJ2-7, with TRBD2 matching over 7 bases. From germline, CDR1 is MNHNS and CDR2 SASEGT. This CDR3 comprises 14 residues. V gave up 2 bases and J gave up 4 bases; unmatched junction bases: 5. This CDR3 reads CASSEYGEGYEQYF. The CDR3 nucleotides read TGTGCCAGCAGTGAATATGGGGAGGGGTACGAGCAGTACTTC.

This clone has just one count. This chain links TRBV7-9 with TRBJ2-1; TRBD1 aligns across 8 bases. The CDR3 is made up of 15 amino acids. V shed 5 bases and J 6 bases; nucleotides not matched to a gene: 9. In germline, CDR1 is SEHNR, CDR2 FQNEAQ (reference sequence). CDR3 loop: CASSEGQGQINEQFF. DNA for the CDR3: TGTGCCAGCAGCGAAGGACAGGGTCAGATCAATGAGCAGTTCTTC.

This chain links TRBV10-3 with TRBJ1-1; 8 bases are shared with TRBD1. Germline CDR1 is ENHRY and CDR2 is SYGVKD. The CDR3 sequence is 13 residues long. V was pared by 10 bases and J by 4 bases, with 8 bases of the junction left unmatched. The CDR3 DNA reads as TGTGCCAGCAAAGACAGGGGAGGCACTGAAGCTTTCTTT. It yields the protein CASKDRGGTEAFF.

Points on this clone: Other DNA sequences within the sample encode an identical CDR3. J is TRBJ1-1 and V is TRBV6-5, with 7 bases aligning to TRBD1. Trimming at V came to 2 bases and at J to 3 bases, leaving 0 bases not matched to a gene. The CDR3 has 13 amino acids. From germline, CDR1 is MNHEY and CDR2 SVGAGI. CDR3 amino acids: CASSYTGDTEAFF. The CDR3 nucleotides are TGTGCCAGCAGTTACACAGGGGACACTGAAGCTTTCTTT.

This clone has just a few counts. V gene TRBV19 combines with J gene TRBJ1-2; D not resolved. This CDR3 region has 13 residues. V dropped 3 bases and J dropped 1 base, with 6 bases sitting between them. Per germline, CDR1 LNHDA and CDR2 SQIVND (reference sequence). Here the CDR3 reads CASSMGGNYGYTF. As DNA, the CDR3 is TGTGCCAGTAGTATGGGAGGTAACTATGGCTACACCTTC.

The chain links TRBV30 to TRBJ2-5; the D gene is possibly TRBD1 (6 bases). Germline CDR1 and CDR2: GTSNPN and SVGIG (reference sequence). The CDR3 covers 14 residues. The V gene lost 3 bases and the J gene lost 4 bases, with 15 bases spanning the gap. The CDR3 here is CAWRRDTERETQYF. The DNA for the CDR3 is TGTGCCTGGAGAAGGGACACAGAGCGAGAGACCCAGTACTTC.

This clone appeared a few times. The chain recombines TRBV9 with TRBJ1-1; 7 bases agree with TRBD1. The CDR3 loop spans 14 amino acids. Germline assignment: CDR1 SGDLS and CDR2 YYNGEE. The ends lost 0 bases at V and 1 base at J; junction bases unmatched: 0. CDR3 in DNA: TGTGCCAGCAGCGTAGGGACAGGGAACACTGAAGCTTTCTTT. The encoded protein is CASSVGTGNTEAFF. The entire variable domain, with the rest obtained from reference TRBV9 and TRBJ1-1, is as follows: DSGVTQTPKHLITATGQRVTLRCSPRSGDLSVYWYQQSLDQGLQFLIQYYNGEERAKGNILERFSAQQFPDLHSELNLSSLELGDSALYFCASSVGTGNTEAFFGQGTRLTVV.

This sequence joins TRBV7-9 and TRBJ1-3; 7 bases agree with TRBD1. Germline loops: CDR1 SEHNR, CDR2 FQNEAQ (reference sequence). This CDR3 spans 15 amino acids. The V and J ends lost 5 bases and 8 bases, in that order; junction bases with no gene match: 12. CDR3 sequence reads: CASSPVDRSLHTIYF. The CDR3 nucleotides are TGTGCCAGCAGCCCCGTGGACAGGTCGCTACACACCATATATTTT.

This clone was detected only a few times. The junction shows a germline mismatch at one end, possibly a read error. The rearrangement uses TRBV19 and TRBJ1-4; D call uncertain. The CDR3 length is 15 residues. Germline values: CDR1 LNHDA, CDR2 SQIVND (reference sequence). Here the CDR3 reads CAGSMMGLTNEKLFF. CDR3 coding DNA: TGTGCCGGTAGTATGATGGGCTTAACTAATGAAAAACTGTTTTTT.

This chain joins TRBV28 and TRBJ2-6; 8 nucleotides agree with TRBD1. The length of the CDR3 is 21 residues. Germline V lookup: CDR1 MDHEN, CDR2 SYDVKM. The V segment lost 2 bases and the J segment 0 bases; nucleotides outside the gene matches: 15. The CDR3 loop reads CASSLARPKGTGSSGANVLTF. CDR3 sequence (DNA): TGTGCCAGCAGTTTAGCACGGCCCAAAGGGACAGGAAGCTCTGGGGCCAACGTCCTGACTTTC.

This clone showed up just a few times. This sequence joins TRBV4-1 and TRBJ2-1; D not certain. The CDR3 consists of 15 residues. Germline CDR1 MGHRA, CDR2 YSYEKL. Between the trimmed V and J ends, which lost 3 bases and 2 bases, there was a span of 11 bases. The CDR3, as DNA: TGCGCCAGCAGCCAGGGCCAGGCGACCTACAATGAGCAGTTCTTC. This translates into CASSQGQATYNEQFF.

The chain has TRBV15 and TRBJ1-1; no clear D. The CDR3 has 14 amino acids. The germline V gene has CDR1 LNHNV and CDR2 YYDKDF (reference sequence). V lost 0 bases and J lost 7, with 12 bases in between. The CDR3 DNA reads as TGTGCCACCAGCAGAGACAGCGTAGGTAGTGAAGCTTTCTTT. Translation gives CATSRDSVGSEAFF.

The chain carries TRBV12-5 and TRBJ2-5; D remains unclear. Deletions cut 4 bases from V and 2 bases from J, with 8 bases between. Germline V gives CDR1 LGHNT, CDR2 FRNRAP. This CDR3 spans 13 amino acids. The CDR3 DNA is TGTGCTAGTGGTTCGGGTTGGCAAGAGACCCAGTACTTC. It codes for CASGSGWQETQYF. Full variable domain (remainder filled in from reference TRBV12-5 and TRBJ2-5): DARVTQTPRHKVTEMGQEVTMRCQPILGHNTVFWYRQTMMQGLELLAYFRNRAPLDDSGMPKDRFSAEMPDATLATLKIQPSEPRDSAVYFCASGSGWQETQYFGPGTRLLVL.

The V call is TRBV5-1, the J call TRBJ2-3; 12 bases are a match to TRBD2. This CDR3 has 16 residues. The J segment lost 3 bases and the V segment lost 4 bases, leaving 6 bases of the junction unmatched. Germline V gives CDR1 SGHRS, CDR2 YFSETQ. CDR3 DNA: TGCGCCAGCAGCGCCGGCACTAGCGGGGGGACAGATACGCAGTATTTT. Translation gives CASSAGTSGGTDTQYF.

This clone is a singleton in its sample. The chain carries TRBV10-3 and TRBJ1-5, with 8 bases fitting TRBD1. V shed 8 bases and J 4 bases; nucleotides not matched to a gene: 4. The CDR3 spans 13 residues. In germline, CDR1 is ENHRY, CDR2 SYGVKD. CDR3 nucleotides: TGTGCCATCCATGGGGACAGGAATCAGCCCCAGCATTTT. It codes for CAIHGDRNQPQHF.

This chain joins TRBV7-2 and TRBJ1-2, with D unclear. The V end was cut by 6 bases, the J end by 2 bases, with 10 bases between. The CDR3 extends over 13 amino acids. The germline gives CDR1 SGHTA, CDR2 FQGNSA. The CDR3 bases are TGTGCCAGCAGTCCGGTTCCGAACTATGGCTACACCTTC. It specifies CASSPVPNYGYTF.

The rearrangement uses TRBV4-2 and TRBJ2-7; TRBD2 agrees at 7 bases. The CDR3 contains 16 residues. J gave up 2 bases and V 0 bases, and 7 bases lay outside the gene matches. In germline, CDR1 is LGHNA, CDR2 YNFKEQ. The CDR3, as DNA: TGTGCCAGCAGCCAAGAGCGCGGGAGTTCCCCCTACGAGCAGTACTTC. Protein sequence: CASSQERGSSPYEQYF.

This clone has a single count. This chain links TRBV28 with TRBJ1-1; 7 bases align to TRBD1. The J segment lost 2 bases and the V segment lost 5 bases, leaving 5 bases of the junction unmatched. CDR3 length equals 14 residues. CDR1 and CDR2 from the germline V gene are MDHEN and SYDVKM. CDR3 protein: CASSPGQVNTEAFF. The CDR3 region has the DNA TGTGCCAGCAGTCCCGGACAGGTTAACACTGAAGCTTTCTTT.

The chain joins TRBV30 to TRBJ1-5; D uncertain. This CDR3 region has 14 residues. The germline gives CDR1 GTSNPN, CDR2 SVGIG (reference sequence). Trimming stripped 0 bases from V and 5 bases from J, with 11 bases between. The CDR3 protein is CAWSVRGNHQPQHF. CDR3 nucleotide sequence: TGTGCCTGGAGTGTACGAGGAAACCATCAGCCCCAGCATTTT.